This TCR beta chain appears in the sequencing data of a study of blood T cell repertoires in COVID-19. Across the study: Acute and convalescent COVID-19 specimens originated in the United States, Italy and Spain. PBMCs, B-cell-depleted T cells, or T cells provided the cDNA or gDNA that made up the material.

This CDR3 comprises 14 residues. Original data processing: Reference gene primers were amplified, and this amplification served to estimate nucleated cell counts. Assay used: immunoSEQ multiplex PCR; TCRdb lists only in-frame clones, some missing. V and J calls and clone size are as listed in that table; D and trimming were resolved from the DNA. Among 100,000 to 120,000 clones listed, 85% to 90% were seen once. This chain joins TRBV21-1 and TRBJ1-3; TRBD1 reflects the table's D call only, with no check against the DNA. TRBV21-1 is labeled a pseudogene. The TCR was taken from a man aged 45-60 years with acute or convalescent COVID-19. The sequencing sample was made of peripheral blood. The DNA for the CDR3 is TGTGCCAGCAGCAAGGGACAGCCTGGAAACACCATATATTTT. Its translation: CASSKGQPGNTIYF.